This T cell receptor (beta chain) originates from a study of shared clonotypes between healthy human individuals. Study outcomes and limitations: An expected dependence of interdonor clonotype sharing on sequencing depth was noted. All-four-donor shared clonotypes had higher generation probabilities than non-shared clonotypes did.

With respect to this clone: Its antigen is unknown.

Per the original methods: ImmunoSEQ output lacked quality scores and full-length reads, limiting matched filtering. The assay was immunoSEQ multiplex PCR, and TCRdb's table has in-frame clones only and misses some. D and trimming come from the DNA, and the V and J calls and clone size come from that table. The sample carries some 2,000,000 clones, 90% to 95% recorded once. The CDR3 is 14 amino acids. Unmatched junction bases numbered 11, after V lost 7 bases and J lost 4 bases. Germline assignment: CDR1 SGHRS and CDR2 YFSETQ. J is TRBJ2-7 and V is TRBV5-1, with 7 bases fitting TRBD2. Specimen: naive CD4+ T cells sorted from blood. Subset of the sample: CD45RA+ positively selected. The origin of this receptor is a man in his late teens or twenties in good health. The CDR3 region has the DNA TGCGCCAGCTCTTTAATGCGGGAGTCTTACGAGCAGTACTTC. It yields the protein CASSLMRESYEQYF.